This T cell receptor beta chain originates from a study of blood T cell repertoires in COVID-19. Clones were sequenced by immunoSEQ multiplex PCR, and TCRdb holds only the in-frame ones, with some missing. The profile shows roughly 330,000 clones, about 89% of them singletons. The specimen sequenced was peripheral blood. The clonotype originates from a man aged 18-30 years who had recovered from COVID-19.

The CDR3, as DNA: TGTGCCAGCAGCCAAGATATGCGGGATGGCTACACCTTC. Its protein product is CASSQDMRDGYTF. This chain links TRBV3-1 (or the pseudogene TRBV3-2) with TRBJ1-2; D is ambiguous. The CDR3 runs 13 residues. V lost 0 bases and J lost 6, with 8 bases in between. CDR1 is LGHDT, CDR2 YNNKEL, per germline (reference sequence).